The T cell receptor beta chain under discussion was sequenced for a study of monozygotic twins with inflammatory bowel disease. On this clonotype: Its antigen is unidentified.

Looked up from germline, CDR1 is SGDLS and CDR2 is YYNGEE. The CDR3 has 16 amino acids. Each TCR library used about 3,200 ng of total RNA. UMIs that included a 6-nucleotide sample barcode were added by template switching, which took place during cDNA synthesis. TCRdb reprocessed the 5' RACE reads and reports one entry per CDR3 protein, with no DNA. The listing contains about 300,000 distinct CDR3 sequences. Study-level findings and limits: Individual T cell subtypes were not distinguishable. TCRbeta diversity (inverse Simpson) was lower in IBD patients than in healthy co-twins.

This receptor was obtained from a human donor with ulcerative colitis or Crohn's disease, or a healthy co-twin of an affected twin (not recorded which). The sample comprised blood. This sequence joins TRBV9 and TRBJ2-7; TCRdb's D call of TRBD1 is untestable without DNA. The CDR3 spells CASSVEGAGSSYEQYF. Full variable domain (missing parts from reference TRBV9 and TRBJ2-7): DSGVTQTPKHLITATGQRVTLRCSPRSGDLSVYWYQQSLDQGLQFLIQYYNGEERAKGNILERFSAQQFPDLHSELNLSSLELGDSALYFCASSVEGAGSSYEQYFGPGTRLTVT.